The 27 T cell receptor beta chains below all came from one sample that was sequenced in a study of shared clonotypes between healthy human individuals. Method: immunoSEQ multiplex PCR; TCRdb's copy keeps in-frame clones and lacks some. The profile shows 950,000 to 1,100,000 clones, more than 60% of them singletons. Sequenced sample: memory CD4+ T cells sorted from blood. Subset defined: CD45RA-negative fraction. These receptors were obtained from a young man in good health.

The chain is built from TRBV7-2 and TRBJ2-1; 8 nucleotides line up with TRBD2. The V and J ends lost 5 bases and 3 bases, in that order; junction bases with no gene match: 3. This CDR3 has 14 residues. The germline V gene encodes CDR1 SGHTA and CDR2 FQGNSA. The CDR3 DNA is TGTGCCAGCAGCAGACTAGCGAACTACAATGAGCAGTTCTTC. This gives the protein CASSRLANYNEQFF.

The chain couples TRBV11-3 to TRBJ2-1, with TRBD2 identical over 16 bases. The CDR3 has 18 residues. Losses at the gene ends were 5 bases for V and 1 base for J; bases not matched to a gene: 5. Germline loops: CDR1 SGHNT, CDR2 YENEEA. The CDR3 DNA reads TGTGCCAGCAGCCCCGGGACTAGCGGGGGGGGGTCCTACAATGAGCAGTTCTTC. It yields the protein CASSPGTSGGGSYNEQFF.

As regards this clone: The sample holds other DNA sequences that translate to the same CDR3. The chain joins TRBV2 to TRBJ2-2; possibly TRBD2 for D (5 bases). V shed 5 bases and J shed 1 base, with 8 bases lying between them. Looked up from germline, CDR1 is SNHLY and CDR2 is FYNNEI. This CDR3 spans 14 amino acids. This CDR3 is CASSREGNTGELFF. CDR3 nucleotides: TGTGCCAGCAGTAGAGAGGGGAACACCGGGGAGCTGTTTTTT. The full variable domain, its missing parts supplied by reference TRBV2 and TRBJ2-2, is EPEVTQTPSHQVTQMGQEVILRCVPISNHLYFYWYRQILGQKVEFLVSFYNNEISEKSEIFDDQFSVERPDGSNFTLKIRSTKLEDSAMYFCASSREGNTGELFFGEGSRLTVL.

CDR3 nucleotides: TGTGCCTGGAGTGTACGGGGGAGGACAGATACGCAGTATTTT. The encoded protein is CAWSVRGRTDTQYF. The genes are TRBV30 and TRBJ2-3, with D possibly being TRBD2 (6 bases). The germline V gene encodes CDR1 GTSNPN and CDR2 SVGIG (reference sequence). The CDR3 has 14 amino acids. With 0 bases removed from V and 3 bases from J, the gap between germline ends came to 10 bases.

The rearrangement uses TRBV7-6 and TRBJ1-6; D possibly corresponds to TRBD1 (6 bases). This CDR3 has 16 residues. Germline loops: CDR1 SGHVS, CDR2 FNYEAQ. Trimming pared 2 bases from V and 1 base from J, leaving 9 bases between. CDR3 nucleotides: TGTGCCAGCAGCTTATTCCAGGGGTCCTATAATTCACCCCTCCACTTT. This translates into CASSLFQGSYNSPLHF.

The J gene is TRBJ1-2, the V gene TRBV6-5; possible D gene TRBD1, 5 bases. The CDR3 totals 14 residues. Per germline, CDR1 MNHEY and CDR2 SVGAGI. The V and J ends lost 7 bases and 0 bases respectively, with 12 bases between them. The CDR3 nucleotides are TGTGCCAGCACCCGGGACCGGACTAACTATGGCTACACCTTC. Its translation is CASTRDRTNYGYTF.

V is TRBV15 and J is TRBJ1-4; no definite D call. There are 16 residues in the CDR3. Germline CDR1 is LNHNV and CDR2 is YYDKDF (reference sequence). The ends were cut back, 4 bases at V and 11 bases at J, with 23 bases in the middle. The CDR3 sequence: CATSIGPDPIVGKLFF. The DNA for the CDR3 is TGTGCCACCAGCATTGGCCCCGACCCGATAGTAGGCAAACTGTTTTTT.

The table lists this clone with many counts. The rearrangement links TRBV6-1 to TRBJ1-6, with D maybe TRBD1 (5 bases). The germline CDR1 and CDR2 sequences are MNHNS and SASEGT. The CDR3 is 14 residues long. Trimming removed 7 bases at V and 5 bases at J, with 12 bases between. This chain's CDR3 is CASNRDANNSPLHF. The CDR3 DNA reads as TGTGCCAGCAATCGGGACGCTAATAATTCACCCCTCCACTTT.

CDR3 region: CASSMNSGRYNEQFF. CDR3 DNA: TGTGCCAGCAGCATGAATAGCGGGAGGTACAATGAGCAGTTCTTC. The gene calls are TRBV7-2 and TRBJ2-1; 10 nucleotides agree with TRBD2. Germline CDR1 is SGHTA and CDR2 is FQGNSA. The V segment lost 5 bases and the J segment 4 bases; nucleotides outside the gene matches: 5. The CDR3 sequence is 15 residues long.

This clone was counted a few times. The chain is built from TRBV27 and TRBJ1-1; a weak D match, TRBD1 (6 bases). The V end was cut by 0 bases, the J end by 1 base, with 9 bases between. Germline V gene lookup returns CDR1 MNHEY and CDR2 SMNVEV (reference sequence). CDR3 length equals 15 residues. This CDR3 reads CASSLSGHANTEAFF. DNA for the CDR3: TGTGCCAGCAGTTTATCGGGACATGCGAACACTGAAGCTTTCTTT.

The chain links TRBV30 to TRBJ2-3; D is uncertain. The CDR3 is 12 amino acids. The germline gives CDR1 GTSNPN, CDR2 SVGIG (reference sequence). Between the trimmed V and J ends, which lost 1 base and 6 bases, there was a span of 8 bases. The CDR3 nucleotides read TGTGCCTGGAGTGCATGGTCCGATACGCAGTATTTT. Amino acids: CAWSAWSDTQYF.

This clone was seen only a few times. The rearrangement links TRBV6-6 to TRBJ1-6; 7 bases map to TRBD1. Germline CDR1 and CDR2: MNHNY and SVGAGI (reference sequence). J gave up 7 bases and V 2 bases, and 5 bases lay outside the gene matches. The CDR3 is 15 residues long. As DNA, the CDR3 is TGTGCCAGCAGTTACGGAGGACAGGCAAATTCACCCCTCCACTTT. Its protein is CASSYGGQANSPLHF.

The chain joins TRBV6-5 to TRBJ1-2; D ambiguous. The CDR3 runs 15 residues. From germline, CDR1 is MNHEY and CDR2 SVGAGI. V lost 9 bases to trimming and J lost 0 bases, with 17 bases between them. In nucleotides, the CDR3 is TGTGCCAGTAGGACGGGAGAAGCCTCTAACTATGGCTACACCTTC. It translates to CASRTGEASNYGYTF.

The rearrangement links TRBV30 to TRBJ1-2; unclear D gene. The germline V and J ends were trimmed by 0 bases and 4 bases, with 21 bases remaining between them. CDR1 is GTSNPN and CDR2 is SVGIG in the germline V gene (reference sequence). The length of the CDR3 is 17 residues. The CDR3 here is CAWSVSGSLLLPYGYTF. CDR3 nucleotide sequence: TGTGCCTGGAGTGTATCGGGCAGCCTGCTGCTGCCCTATGGCTACACCTTC.

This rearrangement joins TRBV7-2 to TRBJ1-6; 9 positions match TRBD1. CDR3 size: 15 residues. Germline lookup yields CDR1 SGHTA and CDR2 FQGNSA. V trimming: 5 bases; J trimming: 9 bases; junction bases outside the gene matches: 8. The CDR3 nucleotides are TGTGCCAGCAGCACTAGGGGACAGGGCGGTTCACCCCTCCACTTT. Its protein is CASSTRGQGGSPLHF.

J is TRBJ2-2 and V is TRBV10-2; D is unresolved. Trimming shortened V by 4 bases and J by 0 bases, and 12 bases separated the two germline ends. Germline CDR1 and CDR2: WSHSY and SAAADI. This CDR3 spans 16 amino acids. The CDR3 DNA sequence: TGCGCCAGCAGTGGACCGCAGGCGCCGAACACCGGGGAGCTGTTTTTT. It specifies CASSGPQAPNTGELFF.

The CDR3 sequence: CASSRGGLNRNEQFF. DNA of the CDR3: TGTGCCAGCAGCCGCGGGGGCCTTAACCGTAATGAGCAGTTCTTC. V usage is TRBV5-4 and J usage is TRBJ2-1; a possible D gene is TRBD2 (7 bases). V was trimmed by 4 bases and J by 7 bases, leaving 18 bases between them. The CDR3 is 15 amino acids. Per the germline V gene, CDR1 is SGHNT and CDR2 is YYREEE (reference sequence). The full variable domain, in which reference TRBV5-4 and TRBJ2-1 provide the parts outside the CDR3, is ETGVTQSPTHLIKTRGQQVTLRCSSQSGHNTVSWYQQALGQGPQFIFQYYREEENGRGNFPPRFSGLQFPNYSSELNVNALELDDSALYLCASSRGGLNRNEQFFGPGTRLTVL.

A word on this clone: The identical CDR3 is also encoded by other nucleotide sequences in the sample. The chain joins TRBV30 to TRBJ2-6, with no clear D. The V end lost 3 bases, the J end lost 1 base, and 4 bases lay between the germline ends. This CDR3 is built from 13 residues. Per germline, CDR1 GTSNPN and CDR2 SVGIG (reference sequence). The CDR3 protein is CAWRLSGANVLTF. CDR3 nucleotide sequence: TGTGCCTGGAGGCTTTCTGGGGCCAACGTCCTGACTTTC. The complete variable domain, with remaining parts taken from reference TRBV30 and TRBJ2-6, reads SQTIHQWPATLVQPVGSPLSLECTVEGTSNPNLYWYRQAAGRGLQLLFYSVGIGQISSEVPQNLSASRPQDRQFILSSKKLLLSDSGFYLCAWRLSGANVLTFGAGSRLTVL.

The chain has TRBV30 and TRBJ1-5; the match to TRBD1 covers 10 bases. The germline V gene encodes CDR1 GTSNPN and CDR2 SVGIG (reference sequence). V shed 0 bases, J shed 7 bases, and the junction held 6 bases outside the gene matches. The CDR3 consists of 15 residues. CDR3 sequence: CAWSVGTGDDQPQHF. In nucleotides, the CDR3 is TGTGCCTGGAGTGTTGGGACAGGGGATGACCAGCCCCAGCATTTT. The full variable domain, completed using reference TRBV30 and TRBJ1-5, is SQTIHQWPATLVQPVGSPLSLECTVEGTSNPNLYWYRQAAGRGLQLLFYSVGIGQISSEVPQNLSASRPQDRQFILSSKKLLLSDSGFYLCAWSVGTGDDQPQHFGDGTRLSIL.

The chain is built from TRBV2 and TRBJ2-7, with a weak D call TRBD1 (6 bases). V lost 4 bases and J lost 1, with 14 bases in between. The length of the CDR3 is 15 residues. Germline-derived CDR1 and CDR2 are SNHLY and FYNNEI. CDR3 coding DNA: TGTGCCAGCAGTGTCCCCGGGACACTTTCCTACGAGCAGTACTTC. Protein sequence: CASSVPGTLSYEQYF.

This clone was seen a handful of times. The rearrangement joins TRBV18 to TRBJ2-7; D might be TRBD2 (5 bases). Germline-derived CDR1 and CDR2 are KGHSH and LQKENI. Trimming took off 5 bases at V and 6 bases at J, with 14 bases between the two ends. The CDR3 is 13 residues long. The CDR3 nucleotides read TGTGCCAGCTCATCAAACCTAGAGGGCGAGCAGTACTTC. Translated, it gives CASSSNLEGEQYF.

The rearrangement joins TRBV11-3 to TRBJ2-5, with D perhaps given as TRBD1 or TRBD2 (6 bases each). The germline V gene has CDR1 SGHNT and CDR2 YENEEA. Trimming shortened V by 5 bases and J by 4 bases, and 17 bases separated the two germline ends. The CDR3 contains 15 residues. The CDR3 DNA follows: TGTGCCAGCAGCCCCAGGTTGGGGGGCTTAGAGACCCAGTACTTC. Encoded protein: CASSPRLGGLETQYF.

DNA for the CDR3: TGTGCCAGCAGCTTACTGGGGGGCGGTCAGAATTCACCCCTCCACTTT. Amino acid sequence: CASSLLGGGQNSPLHF. The chain carries TRBV7-9 and TRBJ1-6, with D maybe TRBD1 (6 bases). The CDR3 is 16 amino acids. Trimming cost V 2 bases and J 7 bases, with 15 bases left between them. The germline CDR1 and CDR2 sequences are SEHNR and FQNEAQ (reference sequence).

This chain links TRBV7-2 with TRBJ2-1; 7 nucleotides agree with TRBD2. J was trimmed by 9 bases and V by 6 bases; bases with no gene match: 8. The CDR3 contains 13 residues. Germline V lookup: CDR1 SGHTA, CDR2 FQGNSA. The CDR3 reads CASSLGGEGEQFF. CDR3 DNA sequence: TGTGCCAGCAGTTTGGGTGGGGAGGGTGAGCAGTTCTTC.

CDR3 in amino acids: CASSGTGSNYGYTF. DNA for the CDR3: TGTGCCAGCAGCGGGACAGGGTCTAACTATGGCTACACCTTC. This sequence joins TRBV9 and TRBJ1-2; 8 positions match TRBD1. The J segment lost 0 bases and the V segment lost 3 bases, leaving 1 base of the junction unmatched. This CDR3 is built from 14 residues. Germline CDR1 and CDR2: SGDLS and YYNGEE.

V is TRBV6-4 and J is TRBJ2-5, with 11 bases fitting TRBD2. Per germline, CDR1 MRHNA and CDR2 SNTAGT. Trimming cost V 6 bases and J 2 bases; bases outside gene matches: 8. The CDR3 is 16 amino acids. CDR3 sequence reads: CASSPTGTSGQETQYF. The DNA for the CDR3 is TGTGCCAGCAGCCCCACCGGGACTAGCGGTCAAGAGACCCAGTACTTC.

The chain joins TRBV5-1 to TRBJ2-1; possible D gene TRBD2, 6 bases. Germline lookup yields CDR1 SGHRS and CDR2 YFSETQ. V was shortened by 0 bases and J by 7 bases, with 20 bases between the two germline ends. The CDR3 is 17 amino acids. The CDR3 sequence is CASSLALGAGGRNEQFF. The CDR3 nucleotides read TGCGCCAGCAGCTTGGCCCTCGGGGCCGGAGGGCGGAATGAGCAGTTCTTC.